Listed here are 16 T cell receptor beta chains from one sample, sequenced in a study of T cells in localized non-small cell lung cancer. Clones were sequenced by immunoSEQ multiplex PCR, and TCRdb holds only the in-frame ones, with some missing. Here the sample spans thousands of clones, roughly 25% being singletons. The sequences come from lung tumor tissue, collected before any cancer treatment. The receptor source for this set is a man aged 40-75 years with stage III lung adenocarcinoma.

The chain is built from TRBV19 and TRBJ1-1; D perhaps matches TRBD1 (5 bases). The V and J ends lost 7 bases and 0 bases respectively, with 15 bases between them. The CDR3 covers 15 residues. CDR1 is LNHDA and CDR2 is SQIVND in the germline V gene (reference sequence). CDR3 sequence reads: CASTPRALMNTEAFF. DNA for the CDR3: TGTGCCAGTACCCCCAGGGCGCTGATGAACACTGAAGCTTTCTTT.

The V and J genes are TRBV11-3 and TRBJ2-1; D is possibly TRBD2 (7 bases). The V gene lost 3 bases and the J gene lost 8 bases, with 14 bases spanning the gap. Germline V gives CDR1 SGHNT, CDR2 YENEEA. The CDR3 totals 14 residues. The CDR3 spells CASSLVPGGHEQFF. The CDR3 nucleotides read TGTGCCAGCAGCTTGGTGCCGGGGGGCCATGAGCAGTTCTTC.

This clone was detected only a few times. The chain is built from TRBV11-3 and TRBJ1-1; D may be TRBD1 (6 bases). Germline assignment: CDR1 SGHNT and CDR2 YENEEA. The V and J ends lost 5 bases and 4 bases respectively, with 20 bases between them. The CDR3 totals 16 residues. The CDR3 DNA follows: TGTGCCAGCAGCCCAATTCGGGGGCGCGTGGGCACTGAAGCTTTCTTT. Its translation: CASSPIRGRVGTEAFF. Variable domain in full (rest from reference TRBV11-3 and TRBJ1-1): EAGVVQSPRYKIIEKKQPVAFWCNPISGHNTLYWYLQNLGQGPELLIRYENEEAVDDSQLPKDRFSAERLKGVDSTLKIQPAELGDSAVYLCASSPIRGRVGTEAFFGQGTRLTVV.

This sequence joins TRBV11-3 and TRBJ1-6; TRBD1 is a possible D gene (6 bases). CDR1 SGHNT and CDR2 YENEEA come from the germline V gene. With 2 bases removed from V and 5 bases from J, the gap between germline ends came to 13 bases. The CDR3 spans 16 residues. Written as DNA, the CDR3 is TGTGCCAGCAGCTTAAGAGGACAGCCAGATAATTCACCCCTCCACTTT. Its protein is CASSLRGQPDNSPLHF. Filled out from reference TRBV11-3 and TRBJ1-6, the complete variable domain reads EAGVVQSPRYKIIEKKQPVAFWCNPISGHNTLYWYLQNLGQGPELLIRYENEEAVDDSQLPKDRFSAERLKGVDSTLKIQPAELGDSAVYLCASSLRGQPDNSPLHFGNGTRLTVT.

Sample share makes this clone medium-sized. V and J are TRBV4-1 and TRBJ1-1; 9 positions match TRBD1. V trimming: 0 bases; J trimming: 0 bases; junction bases outside the gene matches: 17. Germline V gene sequence: CDR1 MGHRA, CDR2 YSYEKL. There are 21 residues in the CDR3. This chain's CDR3 is CASSQDTVGIGTGSMNTEAFF. For the CDR3, the DNA is TGCGCCAGCAGCCAAGATACGGTGGGTATCGGGACAGGGTCCATGAACACTGAAGCTTTCTTT.

This chain links TRBV6-8 with TRBJ2-3; possibly TRBD1 for D (5 bases). V lost 0 bases, J lost 4 bases, and 11 bases lay in between. The V gene's germline CDR1 is MNHGY and CDR2 SAAAGT. This CDR3 contains 15 residues. CDR3 loop: CASSYSLQGADTQYF. As DNA, the CDR3 is TGTGCCAGCAGTTACTCTCTCCAGGGTGCAGATACGCAGTATTTT.

Sample share makes this clone medium-sized. This rearrangement joins TRBV9 to TRBJ1-6; a possible D gene is TRBD1 (5 bases). V dropped 4 bases and J dropped 10 bases, with 15 bases sitting between them. Germline V gene sequence: CDR1 SGDLS, CDR2 YYNGEE. The CDR3 is made up of 14 amino acids. CDR3 coding DNA: TGTGCCAGCAGCCCGGGGGGGTTAGGGTCACCCCTCCACTTT. Translating it yields CASSPGGLGSPLHF.

The V gene is TRBV28, the J gene TRBJ2-1; TRBD1 might be the D (7 bases). Germline V CDR1 and CDR2: MDHEN, SYDVKM. This CDR3 has 15 amino acids. V lost 2 bases, J lost 9 bases, and 17 bases lay in between. In DNA form, the CDR3 reads TGTGCCAGCAGTTTAGGAGGGGGCAAAACGGGTGAGCAGTTCTTC. It yields the protein CASSLGGGKTGEQFF.

Only a few counts were recorded for this clone. V is TRBV6-8 and J is TRBJ1-1; no clear D. Trimming stripped 5 bases from V and 0 bases from J, with 10 bases between. Germline CDR1 is MNHGY and CDR2 is SAAAGT. The length of the CDR3 is 14 residues. DNA of the CDR3: TGTGCCAGCAGTGGTGGGCGACTGAACACTGAAGCTTTCTTT. Amino acids: CASSGGRLNTEAFF.

By proportion, this clone is medium-sized. The chain is built from TRBV6-8 and TRBJ1-1, with 7 bases aligning to TRBD1. V shed 2 bases, J shed 7 bases, and the junction held 1 base outside the gene matches. The CDR3 has 12 amino acids. CDR1 and CDR2 from the germline V gene are MNHGY and SAAAGT. As DNA, the CDR3 is TGTGCCAGCAGTTACCGGACAGGTGAAGCTTTCTTT. It translates to CASSYRTGEAFF.

The chain recombines TRBV18 with TRBJ2-3; D ambiguous. The CDR3 is 13 amino acids. Trimming cost V 6 bases and J 5 bases, with 12 bases left between them. Germline V gene sequence: CDR1 KGHSH, CDR2 LQKENI. In nucleotides, the CDR3 is TGTGCCAGCTCGGAAAGGGCTGAAGATACGCAGTATTTT. Protein product: CASSERAEDTQYF.

This clone was detected a few times. This chain joins TRBV9 and TRBJ1-2; TRBD1 might be the D (6 bases). V gave up 6 bases and J gave up 7 bases, with 16 bases separating them. The CDR3 loop spans 13 amino acids. CDR1 is SGDLS, CDR2 YYNGEE, per germline. As DNA, the CDR3 is TGTGCCAGCATTGGGAGGGGGGCCAGTGGCTACACCTTC. Translating it yields CASIGRGASGYTF. The full variable domain, its missing parts supplied by reference TRBV9 and TRBJ1-2, is DSGVTQTPKHLITATGQRVTLRCSPRSGDLSVYWYQQSLDQGLQFLIQYYNGEERAKGNILERFSAQQFPDLHSELNLSSLELGDSALYFCASIGRGASGYTFGSGTRLTVV.

By sample fraction, this clone is medium-sized. The chain employs TRBV11-3 and TRBJ2-5; unclear D gene. CDR1 is SGHNT, CDR2 YENEEA, per germline. V was clipped by 2 bases and J by 4 bases, with 11 bases between them. There are 14 residues in the CDR3. The CDR3 spells CASSLTLSSETQYF. CDR3 nucleotide sequence: TGTGCCAGCAGCTTAACATTATCTTCAGAGACCCAGTACTTC.

The sample holds a few counts of this clone. The chain recombines TRBV9 with TRBJ1-6, with D hard to call. CDR1 and CDR2 from the germline V gene are SGDLS and YYNGEE. CDR3 length equals 17 residues. Trimming took off 1 base at V and 0 bases at J, with 11 bases between the two ends. The CDR3 reads CASSVNTVASYNSPLHF. Here the CDR3 DNA reads TGTGCCAGCAGCGTAAACACAGTCGCCTCCTATAATTCACCCCTCCACTTT.

Notes on this clone: Relative to the germline gene, one junction end is altered; a read error may explain this. V gene TRBV27 combines with J gene TRBJ2-3, with D possibly TRBD1 on 5 matching bases. Germline V gives CDR1 MNHEY, CDR2 SMNVEV (reference sequence). The CDR3 covers 13 residues. As DNA, the CDR3 is TGTGCCACCAGTGATAAGGACATAGATACGCAGTATTTT. It codes for CATSDKDIDTQYF.

This chain connects TRBV19 to TRBJ1-3; D is perhaps TRBD1 (5 bases). This CDR3 is 16 amino acids long. CDR1 and CDR2 (germline): LNHDA, SQIVND (reference sequence). The germline V and J ends were trimmed by 4 bases and 0 bases, with 13 bases remaining between them. The chain's CDR3 is CASSTQGRRSGNTIYF. In DNA form, the CDR3 reads TGTGCCAGTAGTACCCAGGGACGCCGCTCTGGAAACACCATATATTTT.